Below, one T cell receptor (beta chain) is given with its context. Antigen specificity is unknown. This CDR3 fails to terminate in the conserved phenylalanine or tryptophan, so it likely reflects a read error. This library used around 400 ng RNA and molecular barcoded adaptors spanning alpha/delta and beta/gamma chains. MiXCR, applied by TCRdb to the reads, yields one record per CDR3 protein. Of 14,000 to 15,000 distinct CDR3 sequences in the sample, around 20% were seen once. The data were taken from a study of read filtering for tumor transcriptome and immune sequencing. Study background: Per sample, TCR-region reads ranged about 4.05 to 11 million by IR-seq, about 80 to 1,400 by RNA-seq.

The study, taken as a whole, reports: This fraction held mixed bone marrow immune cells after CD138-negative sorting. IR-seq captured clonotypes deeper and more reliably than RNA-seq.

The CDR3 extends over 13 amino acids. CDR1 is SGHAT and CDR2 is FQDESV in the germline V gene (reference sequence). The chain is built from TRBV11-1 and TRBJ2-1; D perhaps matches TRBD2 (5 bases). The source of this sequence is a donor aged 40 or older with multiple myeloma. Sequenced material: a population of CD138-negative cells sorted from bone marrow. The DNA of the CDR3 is TGTGCCGGCAGCTTAGCGCCGTACAATGAGCAGTTCGTC. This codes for CAGSLAPYNEQFV.